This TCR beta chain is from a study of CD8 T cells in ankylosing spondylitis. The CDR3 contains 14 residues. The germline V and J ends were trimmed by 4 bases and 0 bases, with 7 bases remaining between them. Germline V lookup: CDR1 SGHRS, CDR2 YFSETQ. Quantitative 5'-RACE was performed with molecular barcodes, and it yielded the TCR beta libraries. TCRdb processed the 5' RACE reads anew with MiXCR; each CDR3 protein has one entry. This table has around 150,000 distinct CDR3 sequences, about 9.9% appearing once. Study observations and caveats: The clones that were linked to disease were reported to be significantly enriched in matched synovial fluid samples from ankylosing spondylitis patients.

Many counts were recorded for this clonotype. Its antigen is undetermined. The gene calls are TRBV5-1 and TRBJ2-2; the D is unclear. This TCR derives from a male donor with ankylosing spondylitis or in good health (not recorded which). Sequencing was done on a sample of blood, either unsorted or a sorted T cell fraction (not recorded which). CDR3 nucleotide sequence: TGCGCCAGCAGCCCCAACGCGAACACCGGGGAGCTGTTTTTT. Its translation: CASSPNANTGELFF.